These 15 T cell receptor beta chains originate from one sample sequenced in a study of human T cells and chemical hapten exposure (dated by TCRdb to the early 2020s). The time point label of this sample denotes: patch test 1, 2 weeks after DPC sensitization. The sample's treatment or condition, from its label and the paper: therapeutic diphenylcyclopropenone sensitization with weekly scalp DPC. Libraries were built with RACE. The sequencer listed for this sample is NextSeq 500. TCRdb reanalyzed the raw reads on its own, using fastp at Q25 for trimming and MiXCR for clone calling, and kept in-frame beta chains. Each record represents a unique CDR3 protein, reported with the most common genes and DNA among its rows. The sample contains around 120,000 distinct CDR3 sequences, approximately 14% of them found a single time. Of the sample, roughly 0.92% is held by the ten largest clones. Sequences were derived from whole blood, sampled in connection with sensitization to the hapten diphenylcyclopropenone (DPC). The receptor set was obtained from a man aged 18 to 30 with alopecia areata. Some clones in this sample may be carry-over from other donors' samples.

This clonotype was counted only a few times. The CDR3 sequence is CASSPPSSDTQYF. The CDR3, as DNA: TGTGCCAGCAGTCCTCCATCCTCGGATACGCAGTATTTT. This chain links TRBV28 with TRBJ2-3, with unresolved D. The ends were cut back, 5 bases at V and 6 bases at J, with 12 bases in the middle. The CDR3 loop spans 13 amino acids. The germline CDR1 and CDR2 sequences are MDHEN and SYDVKM.

There are a few counts of this clonotype. J is TRBJ1-2 and V is TRBV6-5, with 8 positions matching TRBD1. Germline V gives CDR1 MNHEY, CDR2 SVGAGI. V was clipped by 7 bases and J by 2 bases; unmatched bases: 9. The CDR3 loop spans 15 amino acids. CDR3 bases: TGTGCCAGCATCTCCCCCGGGACAGGCAACTATGGCTACACCTTC. It is translated as CASISPGTGNYGYTF.

V gene TRBV5-1 combines with J gene TRBJ2-1; a weak D match, TRBD2 (6 bases). This CDR3 comprises 15 residues. Deletions cut 0 bases from V and 2 bases from J, with 9 bases between. CDR1 and CDR2 from the germline V gene are SGHRS and YFSETQ. The CDR3 here is CASSLGGGPYNEQFF. The CDR3 coding sequence is TGCGCCAGCAGCTTGGGAGGAGGGCCCTACAATGAGCAGTTCTTC. Filled out from reference TRBV5-1 and TRBJ2-1, the complete variable domain reads KAGVTQTPRYLIKTRGQQVTLSCSPISGHRSVSWYQQTPGQGLQFLFEYFSETQRNKGNFPGRFSGRQFSNSRSEMNVSTLELGDSALYLCASSLGGGPYNEQFFGPGTRLTVL.

The chain couples TRBV7-2 to TRBJ1-2, with 9 bases that match TRBD1. With 5 bases clipped from V and 7 bases from J, the junction kept 8 bases outside the gene matches. The V gene's germline CDR1 is SGHTA and CDR2 FQGNSA. CDR3 length equals 14 residues. CDR3 region: CASSGDREVSGYTF. Written as DNA, the CDR3 is TGTGCCAGCAGCGGGGACAGGGAAGTCTCTGGCTACACCTTC.

The chain is built from TRBV7-3 and TRBJ2-2; D is unresolved. The CDR3 is 15 residues long. V was cut by 6 bases and J by 0 bases, with 11 bases left in between. Germline V gives CDR1 SGHTA, CDR2 FQGTGA. The chain's CDR3 is CASSRRTSNTGELFF. CDR3 DNA: TGTGCCAGCAGTAGACGGACGTCGAACACCGGGGAGCTGTTTTTT.

This clonotype was recorded a few times. The chain is built from TRBV24-1 and TRBJ2-3; D ambiguous. Trimming removed 3 bases at V and 0 bases at J, with 9 bases between. The CDR3 loop spans 15 amino acids. The germline CDR1 and CDR2 sequences are KGHDR and SFDVKD. CDR3 region: CATSDLAASTDTQYF. The CDR3 coding sequence is TGTGCCACCAGTGATCTTGCGGCTAGCACAGATACGCAGTATTTT.

This clonotype has just a few counts. The V and J genes are TRBV5-8 and TRBJ1-1, with 8 bases that match TRBD1. J was trimmed by 4 bases and V by 4 bases; bases with no gene match: 3. Germline-derived CDR1 and CDR2 are SGHTS and YDEGEE. The CDR3 length is 13 residues. CDR3 amino acids: CASSDRGGTEAFF. For the CDR3, the DNA is TGTGCCAGCAGCGACAGGGGCGGCACTGAAGCTTTCTTT.

This clonotype was seen many times. The chain recombines TRBV6-5 with TRBJ1-1; 8 bases are a match to TRBD1. Trimming at V came to 0 bases and at J to 6 bases, leaving 6 bases not matched to a gene. This CDR3 spans 15 amino acids. Per germline, CDR1 MNHEY and CDR2 SVGAGI. The CDR3 region has the DNA TGTGCCAGCAGTTACTCCGACAGGGGTCGGCCTGAAGCTTTCTTT. Translation: CASSYSDRGRPEAFF.

This clonotype has a handful of counts. The rearrangement uses TRBV7-2 and TRBJ2-7; 11 bases are a match to TRBD2. The CDR3 covers 13 residues. Germline V CDR1 and CDR2: SGHTA, FQGNSA. Trimming cost V 6 bases and J 3 bases; bases outside gene matches: 1. In nucleotides, the CDR3 is TGTGCCAGCAGACTAGCGGGGGACTACGAGCAGTACTTC. Its protein is CASRLAGDYEQYF.

A few counts support this clonotype. The chain couples TRBV7-6 to TRBJ1-5, with 7 positions matching TRBD1. Germline-derived CDR1 and CDR2 are SGHVS and FNYEAQ. The CDR3 extends over 14 amino acids. With V trimmed by 4 bases and J by 4 bases, 4 bases remained unmatched. As DNA, the CDR3 is TGTGCCAGCAGCTCCGGACAGGCTAATCAGCCCCAGCATTTT. It codes for CASSSGQANQPQHF.

The V and J genes are TRBV29-1 and TRBJ1-2, with D possibly being TRBD1 (5 bases). Trimming took 7 bases from V and 3 from J, leaving 12 bases between them. The CDR3 sequence is 12 residues long. CDR1 and CDR2 from the germline V gene are SQVTM and ANQGSEA. The CDR3 here is CSGDDSYYGYTF. For the CDR3, the DNA is TGCAGCGGTGATGACAGTTACTATGGCTACACCTTC.

This clonotype was found many times. The rearrangement links TRBV10-3 to TRBJ1-5; D is unresolved. V dropped 3 bases and J dropped 6 bases, with 9 bases sitting between them. This CDR3 is built from 13 residues. CDR1 ENHRY and CDR2 SYGVKD come from the germline V gene. CDR3 protein: CAISDREGQPQHF. The CDR3 DNA follows: TGTGCCATCAGTGATCGGGAGGGTCAGCCCCAGCATTTT.

The genes are TRBV7-2 and TRBJ1-3, with TRBD1 as a possible D gene (5 bases). The CDR3 sequence is 14 residues long. Trimming took off 0 bases at V and 3 bases at J, with 6 bases between the two ends. From germline, CDR1 is SGHTA and CDR2 FQGNSA. DNA of the CDR3: TGTGCCAGCAGCTTAGCCAGGGTTGGAAACACCATATATTTT. It translates to CASSLARVGNTIYF.

This clonotype was seen a few times. The rearrangement joins TRBV29-1 to TRBJ2-7; D not resolved. This CDR3 region has 11 residues. Looked up from germline, CDR1 is SQVTM and CDR2 is ANQGSEA. V lost 7 bases to trimming and J lost 7 bases, with 14 bases between them. Here the CDR3 DNA reads TGCAGCGCCACGGGCCTGCGTGAGCAGTACTTC. This gives the protein CSATGLREQYF.

There are many counts of this clonotype. The rearrangement uses TRBV27 and TRBJ2-3; D remains unclear. Trimming pared 1 base from V and 3 bases from J, leaving 5 bases between. The CDR3 runs to 13 residues. CDR1 is MNHEY and CDR2 is SMNVEV in the germline V gene (reference sequence). The CDR3 protein is CASSLLRTDTQYF. CDR3 nucleotides: TGTGCCAGCAGTTTATTGCGTACAGATACGCAGTATTTT.